A selection of T cell receptor beta chains follows, all from one sample in a study of blood T cells in healthy people across ages. TCRdb passed the 5' RACE reads through MiXCR, listing each CDR3 protein once. The table records under 950,000 distinct CDR3 sequences, approximately 22% of them present only once. Sequenced: blood. The source is a man aged 65 to 85 in good health. The CDR3 runs from the conserved cysteine through the conserved F or W. Each record gives: clone size, V gene, D gene, J gene, CDR3 DNA, CDR3 protein. A D gene is named only where the DNA matches it firmly. Size is omitted from some rows. Given values are once, few, many or a class for expanded clones.

clone size: .; V gene: TRBV7-2; D gene: TRBD1; J gene: TRBJ1-4; CDR3 DNA: TGTGCCAGCAGCTTAGTGGGGACAGGGACTGAAAAACTGTTTTTT; CDR3 protein: CASSLVGTGTEKLFF
clone size: .; V gene: TRBV29-1; D gene: .; J gene: TRBJ2-7; CDR3 DNA: TGCAGCGTTGTAGTTGAAGGGAACGAGCAGTACTTC; CDR3 protein: CSVVVEGNEQYF
clone size: .; V gene: TRBV20-1; D gene: TRBD1; J gene: TRBJ1-2; CDR3 DNA: TGCAGTGCTAGAGTCCCAGGGGGCAACTATGGCTACACCTTC; CDR3 protein: CSARVPGGNYGYTF
clone size: few; V gene: TRBV20-1; D gene: TRBD1; J gene: TRBJ1-4; CDR3 DNA: TGCAGTGCTAGTACGGGACAGGGGGAAAAACTGTTTTTT; CDR3 protein: CSASTGQGEKLFF
clone size: few; V gene: TRBV9; D gene: .; J gene: TRBJ2-3; CDR3 DNA: TGTGCCAGCAGCGTAGTTGGTAGCGCGGATACGCAGTATTTT; CDR3 protein: CASSVVGSADTQYF
clone size: .; V gene: TRBV3-1; D gene: .; J gene: TRBJ2-3; CDR3 DNA: TGTGCCAGCAGCCAAGATGCCCCAGATACGCAGTATTTT; CDR3 protein: CASSQDAPDTQYF
clone size: few; V gene: TRBV18; D gene: .; J gene: TRBJ2-5; CDR3 DNA: TGTGCCAGCTCACCTATACAGACGGAGACCCAGTACTTC; CDR3 protein: CASSPIQTETQYF
clone size: .; V gene: TRBV3-1; D gene: TRBD2; J gene: TRBJ2-1; CDR3 DNA: TGTGCCAGCAGTCAGACTAGCGGCCGCTCCTACAATGAGCAGTTCTTC; CDR3 protein: CASSQTSGRSYNEQFF
clone size: few; V gene: TRBV27; D gene: .; J gene: TRBJ1-5; CDR3 DNA: TGTGCCAGCAGTTCCGGGGCCCTCAATCAGCCCCAGCATTTT; CDR3 protein: CASSSGALNQPQHF
clone size: few; V gene: TRBV7-8; D gene: TRBD1; J gene: TRBJ1-3; CDR3 DNA: TGTGCCAGCAGCTCCGGGGACAGGTTAATCTCTGGAAACACCATATATTTT; CDR3 protein: CASSSGDRLISGNTIYF
clone size: .; V gene: TRBV14; D gene: TRBD1; J gene: TRBJ1-6; CDR3 DNA: TGTGCCAGCAGCCAAACTCAGGGGGATAATTCACCCCTCCACTTT; CDR3 protein: CASSQTQGDNSPLHF
clone size: .; V gene: TRBV5-1; D gene: .; J gene: TRBJ2-3; CDR3 DNA: TGCGCCAGCAGCTTAACGAGGTTTCTTGGACTACGCACAGATACGCAGTATTTT; CDR3 protein: CASSLTRFLGLRTDTQYF
clone size: .; V gene: TRBV2; D gene: .; J gene: TRBJ2-3; CDR3 DNA: TGTGCCAGCGAGGAACTAGGGATCACAGATACGCAGTATTTT; CDR3 protein: CASEELGITDTQYF